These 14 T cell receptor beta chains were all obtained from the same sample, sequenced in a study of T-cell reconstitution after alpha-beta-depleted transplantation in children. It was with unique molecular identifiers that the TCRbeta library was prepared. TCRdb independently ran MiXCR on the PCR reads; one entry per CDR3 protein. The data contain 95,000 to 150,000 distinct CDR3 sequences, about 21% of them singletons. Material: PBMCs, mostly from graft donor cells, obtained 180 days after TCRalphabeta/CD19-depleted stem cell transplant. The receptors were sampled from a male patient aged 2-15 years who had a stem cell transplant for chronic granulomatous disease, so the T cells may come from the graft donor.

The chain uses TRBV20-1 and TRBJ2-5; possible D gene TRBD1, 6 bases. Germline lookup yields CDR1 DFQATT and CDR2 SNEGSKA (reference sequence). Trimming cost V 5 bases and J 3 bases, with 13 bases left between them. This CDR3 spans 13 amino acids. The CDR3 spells CSASRQGKETQYF. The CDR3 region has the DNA TGCAGTGCTTCCAGGCAGGGGAAAGAGACCCAGTACTTC.

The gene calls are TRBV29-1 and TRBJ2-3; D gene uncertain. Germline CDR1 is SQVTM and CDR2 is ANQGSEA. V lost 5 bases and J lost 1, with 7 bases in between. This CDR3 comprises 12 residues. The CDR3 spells CSVSLGTDTQYF. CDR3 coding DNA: TGCAGCGTTAGCCTAGGCACAGATACGCAGTATTTT.

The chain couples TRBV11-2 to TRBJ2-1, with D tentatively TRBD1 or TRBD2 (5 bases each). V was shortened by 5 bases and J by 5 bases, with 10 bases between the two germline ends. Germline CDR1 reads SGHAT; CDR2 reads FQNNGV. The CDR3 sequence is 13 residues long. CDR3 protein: CASSPGADNEQFF. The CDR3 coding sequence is TGTGCCAGCAGCCCCGGGGCAGACAATGAGCAGTTCTTC.

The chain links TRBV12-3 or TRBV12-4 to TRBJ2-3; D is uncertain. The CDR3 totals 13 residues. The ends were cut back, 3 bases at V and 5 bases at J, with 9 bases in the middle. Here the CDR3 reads CASSLDTEDTQYF. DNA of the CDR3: TGTGCCAGCAGTTTGGATACGGAAGATACGCAGTATTTT.

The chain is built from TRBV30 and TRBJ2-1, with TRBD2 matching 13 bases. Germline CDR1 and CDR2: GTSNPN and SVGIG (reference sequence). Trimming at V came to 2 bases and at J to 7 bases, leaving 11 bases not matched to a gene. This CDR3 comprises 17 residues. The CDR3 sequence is CAWSLTRTSGSPNEQFF. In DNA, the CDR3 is TGTGCCTGGAGTCTAACCCGGACTAGCGGGAGTCCAAATGAGCAGTTCTTC.

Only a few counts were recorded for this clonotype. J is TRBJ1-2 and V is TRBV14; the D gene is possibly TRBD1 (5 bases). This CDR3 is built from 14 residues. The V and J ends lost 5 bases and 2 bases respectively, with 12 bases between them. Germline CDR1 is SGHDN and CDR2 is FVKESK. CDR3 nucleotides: TGTGCCAGCAGCAAGCCAGGGCTCAACTATGGCTACACCTTC. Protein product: CASSKPGLNYGYTF.

The CDR3, as DNA: TGTGCCACCAGCAGGGGGACGGGTCAGTTCTTC. Protein: CATSRGTGQFF. This rearrangement joins TRBV15 to TRBJ2-1; D may match TRBD1 or TRBD2 (5 bases each). This CDR3 is built from 11 residues. Germline V CDR1 and CDR2: LNHNV, YYDKDF (reference sequence). Trimming took 3 bases from V and 13 from J, leaving 10 bases between them.

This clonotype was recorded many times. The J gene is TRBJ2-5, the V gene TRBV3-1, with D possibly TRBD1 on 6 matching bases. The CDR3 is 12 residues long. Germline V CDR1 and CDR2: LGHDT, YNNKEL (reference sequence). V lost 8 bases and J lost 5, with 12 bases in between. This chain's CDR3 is CASGGVLETQYF. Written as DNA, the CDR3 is TGTGCCAGCGGGGGCGTTCTGGAGACCCAGTACTTC.

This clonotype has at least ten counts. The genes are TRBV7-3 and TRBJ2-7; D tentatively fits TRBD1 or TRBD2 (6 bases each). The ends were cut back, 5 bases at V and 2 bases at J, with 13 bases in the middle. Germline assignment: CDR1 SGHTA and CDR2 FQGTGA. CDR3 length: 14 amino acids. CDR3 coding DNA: TGTGCCAGCAGCATAGCGGCAGGGGCCTACGAGCAGTACTTC. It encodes CASSIAAGAYEQYF.

The CDR3 DNA sequence: TGTGCCACCAGCAGAGGACGGGACACACTCTTTGAGACCCAGTACTTC. Translated, it gives CATSRGRDTLFETQYF. The V gene is TRBV15, the J gene TRBJ2-5; D possibly corresponds to TRBD1 (6 bases). V was clipped by 1 base and J by 5 bases, with 17 bases between them. CDR1 is LNHNV, CDR2 YYDKDF, per germline (reference sequence). CDR3 size: 16 residues.

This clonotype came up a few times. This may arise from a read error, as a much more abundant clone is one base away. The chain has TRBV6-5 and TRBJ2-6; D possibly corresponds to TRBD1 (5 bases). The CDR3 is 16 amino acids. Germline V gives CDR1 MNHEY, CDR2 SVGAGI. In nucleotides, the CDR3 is TGTGCCAGCAGTTCCGAAAGGGAAACTGGGGCCAACGGCCTGACTTTC. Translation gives CASSSERETGANGLTF.

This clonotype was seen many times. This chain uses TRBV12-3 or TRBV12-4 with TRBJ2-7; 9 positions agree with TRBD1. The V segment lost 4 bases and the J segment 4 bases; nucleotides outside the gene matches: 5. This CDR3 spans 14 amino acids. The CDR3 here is CASSSQGAQYEQYF. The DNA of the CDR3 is TGTGCCAGCAGTTCACAGGGGGCGCAATACGAGCAGTACTTC.

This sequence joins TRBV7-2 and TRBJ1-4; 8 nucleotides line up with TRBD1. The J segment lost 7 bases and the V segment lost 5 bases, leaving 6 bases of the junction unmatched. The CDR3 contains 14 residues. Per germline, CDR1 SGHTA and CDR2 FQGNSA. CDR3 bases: TGTGCCAGCAGCCATGGGACAGGCCCTGAAAAACTGTTTTTT. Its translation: CASSHGTGPEKLFF.

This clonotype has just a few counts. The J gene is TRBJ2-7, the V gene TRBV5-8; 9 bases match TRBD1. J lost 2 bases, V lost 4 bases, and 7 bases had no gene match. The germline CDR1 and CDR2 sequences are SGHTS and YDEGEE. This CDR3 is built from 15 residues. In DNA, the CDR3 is TGTGCCAGCAGCCCTAGGGGACAGGGTACCTACGAGCAGTACTTC. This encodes CASSPRGQGTYEQYF.